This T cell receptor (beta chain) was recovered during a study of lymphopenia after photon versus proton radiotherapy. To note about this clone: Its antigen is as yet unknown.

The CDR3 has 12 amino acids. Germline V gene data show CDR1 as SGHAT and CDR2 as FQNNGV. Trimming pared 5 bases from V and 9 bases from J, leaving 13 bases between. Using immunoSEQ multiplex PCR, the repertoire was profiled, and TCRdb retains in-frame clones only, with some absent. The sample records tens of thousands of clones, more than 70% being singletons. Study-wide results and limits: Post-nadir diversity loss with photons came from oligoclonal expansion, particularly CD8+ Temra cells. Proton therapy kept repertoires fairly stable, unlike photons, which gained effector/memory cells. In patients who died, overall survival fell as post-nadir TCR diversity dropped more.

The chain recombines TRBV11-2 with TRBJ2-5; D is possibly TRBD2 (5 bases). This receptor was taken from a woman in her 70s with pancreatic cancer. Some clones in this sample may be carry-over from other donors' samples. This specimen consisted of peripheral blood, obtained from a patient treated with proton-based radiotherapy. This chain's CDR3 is CASSQRPGAQYF. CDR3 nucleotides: TGTGCCAGCAGCCAGAGGCCCGGGGCCCAGTACTTC. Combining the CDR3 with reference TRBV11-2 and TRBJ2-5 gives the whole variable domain EAGVAQSPRYKIIEKRQSVAFWCNPISGHATLYWYQQILGQGPKLLIQFQNNGVVDDSQLPKDRFSAERLKGVDSTLKIQPAKLEDSAVYLCASSQRPGAQYFGPGTRLLVL.